The 21 T cell receptor beta chains given below trace back to one sample, sequenced in a study of blood T cell repertoires in COVID-19. Clones were sequenced by immunoSEQ multiplex PCR, and TCRdb holds only the in-frame ones, with some missing. This sample has approximately 200,000 clones, with roughly nine tenths found just once. Sequencing was performed on peripheral blood. The receptors come from a woman aged 50 to 60 with acute or convalescent COVID-19.

This clone was seen only a few times. The chain is built from TRBV7-2 and TRBJ1-5; TRBD1 agrees at 8 bases. Losses at the gene ends were 3 bases for V and 1 base for J; bases not matched to a gene: 2. The CDR3 runs to 15 residues. Germline values: CDR1 SGHTA, CDR2 FQGNSA. CDR3 loop: CASSFDRGSNQPQHF. The CDR3 DNA is TGTGCCAGCAGCTTTGACAGGGGAAGCAATCAGCCCCAGCATTTT.

This chain joins TRBV11-2 and TRBJ1-1; 8 nucleotides match TRBD1. J lost 4 bases, V lost 5 bases, and 12 bases had no gene match. The length of the CDR3 is 16 residues. CDR1 and CDR2 from the germline V gene are SGHAT and FQNNGV. The DNA for the CDR3 is TGTGCCAGCAGCCCCGATCGGACAGGGCTTCCCACTGAAGCTTTCTTT. Its protein is CASSPDRTGLPTEAFF.

The V and J genes are TRBV5-8 and TRBJ2-3; TRBD2 is a possible D gene (6 bases). The CDR3 totals 14 residues. Germline assignment: CDR1 SGHTS and CDR2 YDEGEE. Trimming removed 0 bases at V and 8 bases at J, with 13 bases between. The CDR3 region has the DNA TGTGCCAGCAGCTTGGACGGGAGTCCAGCTACGCAGTATTTT. Its translation: CASSLDGSPATQYF.

The J gene is TRBJ2-7, the V gene TRBV5-8; TRBD2 might be the D (6 bases). V shed 4 bases and J shed 1 base, with 6 bases lying between them. The CDR3 totals 12 residues. The V gene's germline CDR1 is SGHTS and CDR2 YDEGEE. CDR3 amino acids: CASSAGSYEQYF. In nucleotides, the CDR3 is TGTGCCAGCAGCGCGGGGTCCTACGAGCAGTACTTC.

This chain uses TRBV7-9 with TRBJ2-1; tentatively, D is TRBD1 (6 bases). CDR3 size: 15 residues. Between the trimmed V and J ends, which lost 4 bases and 8 bases, there was a span of 18 bases. CDR1 SEHNR and CDR2 FQNEAQ come from the germline V gene (reference sequence). The CDR3 here is CASSSDRSLQDEQFF. For the CDR3, the DNA is TGTGCCAGCAGCTCCGACAGGAGTTTACAGGATGAGCAGTTCTTC.

The rearrangement links TRBV9 to TRBJ2-3; 13 bases map to TRBD2. Germline V gives CDR1 SGDLS, CDR2 YYNGEE. The CDR3 loop spans 16 amino acids. The J segment lost 4 bases and the V segment lost 2 bases, leaving 4 bases of the junction unmatched. Written as DNA, the CDR3 is TGTGCCAGCAGCGTCGGGACTAGCGGGATCGCAGATACGCAGTATTTT. This gives the protein CASSVGTSGIADTQYF.

This clone has just a few counts. The chain recombines TRBV4-3 with TRBJ1-1; perhaps TRBD1 as D (5 bases). Germline-derived CDR1 and CDR2 are LGHNA and YSLEER. Trimming left V 0 bases short and J 5 bases short, with 13 bases between. The CDR3 covers 15 residues. In nucleotides, the CDR3 is TGCGCCAGCAGCCAAGAAATGGGTGGGGGGACTGAAGCTTTCTTT. It specifies CASSQEMGGGTEAFF.

The CDR3 sequence is CASSPARHNTDTQYF. The CDR3 DNA is TGTGCCAGTAGTCCCGCGAGACACAACACAGATACGCAGTATTTT. The chain employs TRBV19 and TRBJ2-3, with D hard to call. The V gene lost 5 bases and the J gene lost 2 bases, with 14 bases spanning the gap. CDR3 length equals 15 residues. Germline CDR1 and CDR2: LNHDA and SQIVND (reference sequence).

The chain couples TRBV5-5 to TRBJ2-7; D is unclear. There are 13 residues in the CDR3. Germline V gene data show CDR1 as SGHKS and CDR2 as YYEKEE (reference sequence). V lost 4 bases and J lost 2, with 10 bases in between. The CDR3 is CASSPTPAYEQYF. The CDR3 bases are TGTGCCAGCAGCCCTACCCCGGCCTACGAGCAGTACTTC.

The chain joins TRBV5-4 to TRBJ2-6; 9 nucleotides line up with TRBD1. V shed 0 bases and J 3 bases; nucleotides not matched to a gene: 7. Germline V lookup: CDR1 SGHNT, CDR2 YYREEE (reference sequence). The CDR3 has 18 amino acids. The CDR3 spells CASSLAGTGLVGANVLTF. The CDR3 DNA is TGTGCCAGCAGCTTGGCCGGGACAGGGTTGGTTGGGGCCAACGTCCTGACTTTC.

This chain joins TRBV19 and TRBJ1-1; maybe TRBD1 (5 bases). The CDR3 runs to 13 residues. V was clipped by 2 bases and J by 3 bases, with 7 bases between them. Germline CDR1 reads LNHDA; CDR2 reads SQIVND (reference sequence). The CDR3 loop reads CASSIWGDTEAFF. CDR3 bases: TGTGCCAGTAGTATATGGGGGGACACTGAAGCTTTCTTT.

This clone was seen just once. Other DNA sequences in this sample translate to the same CDR3. CDR3 nucleotides: TGTGCCAGCAGTTCACAGGGGAGTGAAAAACTGTTTTTT. The encoded protein is CASSSQGSEKLFF. The J gene is TRBJ1-4, the V gene TRBV5-4; TRBD1 matches 7 bases. The CDR3 contains 13 residues. In germline, CDR1 is SGHNT, CDR2 YYREEE (reference sequence). V was clipped by 5 bases and J by 7 bases; unmatched bases: 5.

The gene calls are TRBV9 and TRBJ1-4, with a weak D call TRBD1 (6 bases). Germline V gene sequence: CDR1 SGDLS, CDR2 YYNGEE. This CDR3 has 15 amino acids. V was shortened by 1 base and J by 4 bases, with 11 bases between the two germline ends. The CDR3 sequence is CASSVSPRGNEKLFF. In DNA form, the CDR3 reads TGTGCCAGCAGCGTATCCCCCAGGGGTAATGAAAAACTGTTTTTT.

The rearrangement links TRBV27 to TRBJ2-7, with a possible D match to TRBD1 (5 bases). CDR1 and CDR2 (germline): MNHEY, SMNVEV (reference sequence). This CDR3 comprises 10 residues. The germline V and J ends were trimmed by 11 bases and 3 bases, with 8 bases remaining between them. The CDR3 DNA reads as TGTGCCGGGGCCGGCTACGAGCAGTACTTC. Translation: CAGAGYEQYF.

The V and J genes are TRBV2 and TRBJ1-5; TRBD1 is a possible D gene (6 bases). The germline V gene has CDR1 SNHLY and CDR2 FYNNEI. Deletions cut 6 bases from V and 0 bases from J, with 9 bases between. The CDR3 covers 14 residues. The CDR3 sequence is CASRDRLSNQPQHF. In nucleotides, the CDR3 is TGTGCCAGCAGAGACAGGCTTAGCAATCAGCCCCAGCATTTT.

V gene TRBV12-3 or TRBV12-4 combines with J gene TRBJ1-1; D not certain. The CDR3 runs to 11 residues. Trimming took off 6 bases at V and 4 bases at J, with 6 bases between the two ends. CDR3 protein: CASSLFTEAFF. CDR3 DNA: TGTGCCAGCAGCCTGTTCACTGAAGCTTTCTTT.

V gene TRBV5-6 combines with J gene TRBJ2-3, with 10 bases lining up with TRBD2. The CDR3 consists of 16 residues. Trimming removed 4 bases from V and 0 bases from J; junction bases left unmatched: 5. The germline CDR1 and CDR2 sequences are SGHDT and YYEEEE. CDR3 region: CASSPGLAESTDTQYF. CDR3 DNA: TGTGCCAGCAGCCCTGGACTAGCGGAGAGCACAGATACGCAGTATTTT. The full variable domain, completed using reference TRBV5-6 and TRBJ2-3, is DAGVTQSPTHLIKTRGQQVTLRCSPKSGHDTVSWYQQALGQGPQFIFQYYEEEERQRGNFPDRFSGHQFPNYSSELNVNALLLGDSALYLCASSPGLAESTDTQYFGPGTRLTVL.

The genes are TRBV6-5 and TRBJ1-3; D unclear. Trimming left V 6 bases short and J 5 bases short, with 14 bases between. CDR3 length: 14 amino acids. Per the germline V gene, CDR1 is MNHEY and CDR2 is SVGAGI. The CDR3 DNA follows: TGTGCCAGCAGCGGACTATACCTTAGAAACACCATATATTTT. This codes for CASSGLYLRNTIYF.

Here the CDR3 reads CASREERGPSTDTQYF. DNA for the CDR3: TGTGCCAGCAGAGAAGAGCGGGGACCTAGCACAGATACGCAGTATTTT. This chain uses TRBV25-1 with TRBJ2-3; 7 bases match TRBD2. Germline V lookup: CDR1 MGHDK, CDR2 SYGVNS. V lost 6 bases and J lost 0; bases outside the gene matches: 9. The CDR3 consists of 16 residues. The entire variable domain, with the rest obtained from reference TRBV25-1 and TRBJ2-3, is as follows: EADIYQTPRYLVIGTGKKITLECSQTMGHDKMYWYQQDPGMELHLIHYSYGVNSTEKGDLSSESTVSRIRTEHFPLTLESARPSHTSQYLCASREERGPSTDTQYFGPGTRLTVL.

The chain couples TRBV9 to TRBJ2-7; D might be TRBD2 (6 bases). Germline V CDR1 and CDR2: SGDLS, YYNGEE. CDR3 size: 16 residues. Trimming pared 4 bases from V and 1 base from J, leaving 18 bases between. The CDR3 protein is CASSPSVSGLSYEQYF. The CDR3 region has the DNA TGTGCCAGCAGCCCCTCCGTTAGCGGCCTATCCTACGAGCAGTACTTC.

As to this clone: The sample holds other DNA sequences that translate to the same CDR3. V and J are TRBV4-1 and TRBJ2-7; D perhaps matches TRBD1 (5 bases). The V gene lost 1 base and the J gene lost 4 bases, with 8 bases spanning the gap. The CDR3 spans 13 residues. Germline V CDR1 and CDR2: MGHRA, YSYEKL. The CDR3 protein is CASSQVRGYEQYF. The CDR3 nucleotides are TGCGCCAGCAGCCAAGTTAGGGGTTACGAGCAGTACTTC.